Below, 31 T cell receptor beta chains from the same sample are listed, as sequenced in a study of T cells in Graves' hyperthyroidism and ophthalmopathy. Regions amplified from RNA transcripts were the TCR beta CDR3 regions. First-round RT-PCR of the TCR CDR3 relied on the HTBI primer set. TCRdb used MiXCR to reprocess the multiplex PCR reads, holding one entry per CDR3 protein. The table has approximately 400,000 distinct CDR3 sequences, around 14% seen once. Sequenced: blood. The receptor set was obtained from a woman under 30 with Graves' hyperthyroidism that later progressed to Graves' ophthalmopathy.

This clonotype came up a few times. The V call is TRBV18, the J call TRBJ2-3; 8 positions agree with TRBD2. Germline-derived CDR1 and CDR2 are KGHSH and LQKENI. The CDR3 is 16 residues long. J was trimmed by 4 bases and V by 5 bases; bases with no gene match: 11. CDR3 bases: TGTGCCAGCTCAATAACCCCGGGACTAGGGGCAGATACGCAGTATTTT. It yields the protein CASSITPGLGADTQYF.

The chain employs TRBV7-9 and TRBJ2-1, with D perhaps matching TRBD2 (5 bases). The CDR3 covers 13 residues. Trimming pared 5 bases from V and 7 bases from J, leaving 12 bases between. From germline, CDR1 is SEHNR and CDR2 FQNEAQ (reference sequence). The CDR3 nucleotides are TGTGCCAGCAGCGACTATATTACAAATGAGCAGTTCTTC. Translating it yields CASSDYITNEQFF.

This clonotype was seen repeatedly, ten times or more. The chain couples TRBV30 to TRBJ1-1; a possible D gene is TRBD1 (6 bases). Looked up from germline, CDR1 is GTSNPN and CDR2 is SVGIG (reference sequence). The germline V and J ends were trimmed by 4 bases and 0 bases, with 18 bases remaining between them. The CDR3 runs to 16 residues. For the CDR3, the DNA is TGTGCCTGGACCATGGTGAGGGGGACTATGAACACTGAAGCTTTCTTT. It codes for CAWTMVRGTMNTEAFF. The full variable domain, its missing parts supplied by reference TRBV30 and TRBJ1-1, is SQTIHQWPATLVQPVGSPLSLECTVEGTSNPNLYWYRQAAGRGLQLLFYSVGIGQISSEVPQNLSASRPQDRQFILSSKKLLLSDSGFYLCAWTMVRGTMNTEAFFGQGTRLTVV.

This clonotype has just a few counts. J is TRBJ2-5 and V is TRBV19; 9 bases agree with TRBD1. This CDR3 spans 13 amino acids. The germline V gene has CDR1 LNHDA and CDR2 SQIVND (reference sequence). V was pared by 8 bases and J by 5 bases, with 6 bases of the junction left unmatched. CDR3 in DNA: TGTGCCAGTGGGGACAGGGCCCATGAGACCCAGTACTTC. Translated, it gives CASGDRAHETQYF.

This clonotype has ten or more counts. This CDR3 reads CASRRLAASVVFF. The CDR3 DNA sequence: TGTGCCAGCAGAAGACTAGCGGCCTCAGTGGTGTTTTTT. The chain recombines TRBV2 with TRBJ2-2, with 9 bases fitting TRBD2. J was trimmed by 15 bases and V by 6 bases; bases with no gene match: 11. The CDR3 runs to 13 residues. The germline V gene encodes CDR1 SNHLY and CDR2 FYNNEI.

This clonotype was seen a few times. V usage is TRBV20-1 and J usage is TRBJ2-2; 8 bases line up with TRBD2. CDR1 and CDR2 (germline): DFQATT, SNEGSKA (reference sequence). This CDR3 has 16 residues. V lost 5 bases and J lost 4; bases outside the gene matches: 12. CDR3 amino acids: CSARDYREGGTGELFF. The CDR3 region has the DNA TGCAGTGCTCGGGATTACCGGGAGGGGGGCACCGGGGAGCTGTTTTTT.

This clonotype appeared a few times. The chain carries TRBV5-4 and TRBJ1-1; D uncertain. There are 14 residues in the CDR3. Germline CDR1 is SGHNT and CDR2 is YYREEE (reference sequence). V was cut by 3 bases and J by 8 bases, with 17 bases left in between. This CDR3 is CASSSNRAMEEAFF. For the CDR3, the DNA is TGTGCCAGCAGCTCTAATCGGGCCATGGAGGAAGCTTTCTTT.

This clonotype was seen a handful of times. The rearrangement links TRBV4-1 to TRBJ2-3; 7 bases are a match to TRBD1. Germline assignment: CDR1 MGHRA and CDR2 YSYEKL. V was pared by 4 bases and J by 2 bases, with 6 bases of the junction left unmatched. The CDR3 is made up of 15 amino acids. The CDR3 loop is CASSLADRATDTQYF. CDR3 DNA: TGCGCCAGCAGCCTTGCCGACAGGGCCACAGATACGCAGTATTTT.

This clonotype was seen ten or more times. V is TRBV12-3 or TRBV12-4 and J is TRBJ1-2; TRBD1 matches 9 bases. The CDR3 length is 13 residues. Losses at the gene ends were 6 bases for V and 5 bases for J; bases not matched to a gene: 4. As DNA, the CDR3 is TGTGCCAGCAGGGGAGGACAGGGGTATGGCTACACCTTC. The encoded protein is CASRGGQGYGYTF.

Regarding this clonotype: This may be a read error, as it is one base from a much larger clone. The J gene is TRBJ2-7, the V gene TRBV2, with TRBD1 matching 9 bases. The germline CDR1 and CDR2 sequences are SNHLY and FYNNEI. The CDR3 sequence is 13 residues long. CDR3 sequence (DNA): TGTGCCGGCAGGGGGACAGGGACGCACGAGCAGTACTTC. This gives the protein CAGRGTGTHEQYF. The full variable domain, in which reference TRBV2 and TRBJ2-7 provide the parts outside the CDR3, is EPEVTQTPSHQVTQMGQEVILRCVPISNHLYFYWYRQILGQKVEFLVSFYNNEISEKSEIFDDQFSVERPDGSNFTLKIRSTKLEDSAMYFCAGRGTGTHEQYFGPGTRLTVT.

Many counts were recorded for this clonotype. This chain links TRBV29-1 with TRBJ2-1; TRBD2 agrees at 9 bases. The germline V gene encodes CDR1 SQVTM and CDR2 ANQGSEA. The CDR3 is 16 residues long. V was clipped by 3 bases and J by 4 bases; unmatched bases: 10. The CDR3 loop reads CSVDAPAGGRYNEQFF. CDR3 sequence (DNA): TGCAGCGTTGACGCGCCCGCGGGAGGGCGATACAATGAGCAGTTCTTC.

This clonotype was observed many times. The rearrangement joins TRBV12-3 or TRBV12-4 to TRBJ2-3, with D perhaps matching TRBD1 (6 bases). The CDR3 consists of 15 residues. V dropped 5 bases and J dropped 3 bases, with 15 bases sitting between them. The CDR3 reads CASSPTGTQTDTQYF. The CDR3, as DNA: TGTGCCAGCAGTCCGACCGGGACACAGACAGATACGCAGTATTTT.

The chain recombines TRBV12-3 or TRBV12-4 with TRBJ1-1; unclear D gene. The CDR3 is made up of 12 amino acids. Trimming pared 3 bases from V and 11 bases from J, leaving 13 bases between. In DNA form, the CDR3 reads TGTGCCAGCAGTTTTCTGTGGTACGGGGCTTTCTTT. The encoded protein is CASSFLWYGAFF.

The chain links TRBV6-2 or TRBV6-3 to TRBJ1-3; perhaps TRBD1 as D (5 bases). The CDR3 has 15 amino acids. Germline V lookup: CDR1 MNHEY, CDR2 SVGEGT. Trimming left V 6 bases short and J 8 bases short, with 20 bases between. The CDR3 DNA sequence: TGTGCCAGCAGCGTCACCGGGGCAAGGGGAGACACCATATATTTT. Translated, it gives CASSVTGARGDTIYF.

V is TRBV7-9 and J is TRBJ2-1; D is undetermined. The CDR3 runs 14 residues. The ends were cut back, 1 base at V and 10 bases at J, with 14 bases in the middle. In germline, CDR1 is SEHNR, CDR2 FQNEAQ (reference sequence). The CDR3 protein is CASSLVDIAGEQFF. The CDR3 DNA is TGTGCCAGCAGCTTAGTGGATATTGCCGGCGAGCAGTTCTTC.

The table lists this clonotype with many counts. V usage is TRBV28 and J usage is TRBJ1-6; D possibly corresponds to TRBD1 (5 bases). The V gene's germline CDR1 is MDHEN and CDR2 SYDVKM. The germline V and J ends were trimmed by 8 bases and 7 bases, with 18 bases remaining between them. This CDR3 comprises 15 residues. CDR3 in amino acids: CASDRRVSPNSPLHF. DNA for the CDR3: TGTGCCAGCGATCGCAGGGTTAGCCCAAATTCACCCCTCCACTTT.

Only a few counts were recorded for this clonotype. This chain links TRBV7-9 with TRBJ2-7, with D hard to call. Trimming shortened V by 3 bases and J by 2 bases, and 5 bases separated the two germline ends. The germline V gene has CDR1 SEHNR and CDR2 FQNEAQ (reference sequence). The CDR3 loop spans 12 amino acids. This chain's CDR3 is CASSFHPYEQYF. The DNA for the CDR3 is TGTGCCAGCAGCTTCCACCCCTACGAGCAGTACTTC.

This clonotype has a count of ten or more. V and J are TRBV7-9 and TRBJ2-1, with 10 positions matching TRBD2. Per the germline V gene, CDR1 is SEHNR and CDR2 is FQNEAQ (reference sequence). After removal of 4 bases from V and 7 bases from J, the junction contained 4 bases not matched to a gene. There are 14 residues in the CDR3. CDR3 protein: CASSSSGSRNEQFF. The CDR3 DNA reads TGTGCCAGCAGCTCTAGCGGGAGTAGGAATGAGCAGTTCTTC.

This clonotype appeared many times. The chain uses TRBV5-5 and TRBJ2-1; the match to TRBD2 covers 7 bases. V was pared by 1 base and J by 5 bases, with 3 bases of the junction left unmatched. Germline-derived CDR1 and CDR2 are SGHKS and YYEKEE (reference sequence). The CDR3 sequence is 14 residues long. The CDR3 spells CASSLTLADNEQFF. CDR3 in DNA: TGTGCCAGCAGCTTGACTCTAGCGGACAATGAGCAGTTCTTC.

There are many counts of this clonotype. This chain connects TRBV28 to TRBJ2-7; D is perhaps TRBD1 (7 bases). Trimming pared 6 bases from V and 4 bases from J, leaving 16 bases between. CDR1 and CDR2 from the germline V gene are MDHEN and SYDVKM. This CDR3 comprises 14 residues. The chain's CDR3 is CASRGQGGKYEQYF. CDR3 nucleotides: TGTGCCAGCAGGGGGCAGGGGGGTAAATACGAGCAGTACTTC.

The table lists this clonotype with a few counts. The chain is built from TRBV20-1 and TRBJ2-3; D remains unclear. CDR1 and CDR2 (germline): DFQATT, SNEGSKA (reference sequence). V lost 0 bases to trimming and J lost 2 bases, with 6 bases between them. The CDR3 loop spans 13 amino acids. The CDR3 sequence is CSARELTTDTQYF. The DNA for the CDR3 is TGCAGTGCTAGAGAACTCACCACAGATACGCAGTATTTT.

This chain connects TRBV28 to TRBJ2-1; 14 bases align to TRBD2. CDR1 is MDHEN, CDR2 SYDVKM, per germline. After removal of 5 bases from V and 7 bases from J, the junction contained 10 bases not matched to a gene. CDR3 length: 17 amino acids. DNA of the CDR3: TGTGCCAGCAGTGCCGGGACTAGCGGGAGAGCCGGGAATGAGCAGTTCTTC. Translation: CASSAGTSGRAGNEQFF. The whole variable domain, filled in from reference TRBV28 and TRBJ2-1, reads DVKVTQSSRYLVKRTGEKVFLECVQDMDHENMFWYRQDPGLGLRLIYFSYDVKMKEKGDIPEGYSVSREKKERFSLILESASTNQTSMYLCASSAGTSGRAGNEQFFGPGTRLTVL.

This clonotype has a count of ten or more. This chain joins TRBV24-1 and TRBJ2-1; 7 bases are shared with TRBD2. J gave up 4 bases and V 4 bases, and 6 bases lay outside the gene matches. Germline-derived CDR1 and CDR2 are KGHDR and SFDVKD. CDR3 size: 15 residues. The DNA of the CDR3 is TGTGCCACCAGTGACCCTAGCGGCGTTTACAATGAGCAGTTCTTC. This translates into CATSDPSGVYNEQFF.

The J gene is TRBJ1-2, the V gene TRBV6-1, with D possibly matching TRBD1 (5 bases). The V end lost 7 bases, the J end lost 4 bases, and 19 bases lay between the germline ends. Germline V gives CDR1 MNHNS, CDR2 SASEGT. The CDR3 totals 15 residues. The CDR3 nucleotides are TGTGCCAGCACCGGCTGGGGGGAAGATGGCTATGGCTACACCTTC. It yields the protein CASTGWGEDGYGYTF.

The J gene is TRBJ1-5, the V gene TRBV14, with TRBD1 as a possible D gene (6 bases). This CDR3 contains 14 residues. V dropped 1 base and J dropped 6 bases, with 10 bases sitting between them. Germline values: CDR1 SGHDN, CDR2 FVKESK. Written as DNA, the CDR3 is TGTGCCAGCAGCCAAGGGGGGCTAGGTCAGCCCCAGCATTTT. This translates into CASSQGGLGQPQHF.

The CDR3 protein is CASSIDQGEPQHF. The CDR3 DNA reads as TGTGCCAGTAGTATAGACCAGGGGGAGCCCCAGCATTTT. The chain joins TRBV19 to TRBJ1-5; TRBD1 matches at 7 bases. Germline-derived CDR1 and CDR2 are LNHDA and SQIVND (reference sequence). The CDR3 covers 13 residues. The V gene end was trimmed by 0 bases and the J gene end by 8 bases; junction bases not matched to a gene: 1.

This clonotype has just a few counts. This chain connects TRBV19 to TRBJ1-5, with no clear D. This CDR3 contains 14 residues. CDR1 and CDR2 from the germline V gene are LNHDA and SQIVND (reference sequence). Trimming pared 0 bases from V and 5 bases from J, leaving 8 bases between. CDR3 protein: CASSIEGGHQPQHF. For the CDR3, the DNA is TGTGCCAGTAGTATAGAGGGAGGGCATCAGCCCCAGCATTTT.

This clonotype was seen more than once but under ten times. In DNA, the CDR3 is TGTGCCAGTGGAGGGACAGGGGGATACACCGGGGAGCTGTTTTTT. Amino acid sequence: CASGGTGGYTGELFF. The rearrangement uses TRBV2 and TRBJ2-2, with 11 bases that match TRBD1. Germline CDR1 and CDR2: SNHLY and FYNNEI. CDR3 length equals 15 residues. Losses at the gene ends were 9 bases for V and 3 bases for J; bases not matched to a gene: 6.

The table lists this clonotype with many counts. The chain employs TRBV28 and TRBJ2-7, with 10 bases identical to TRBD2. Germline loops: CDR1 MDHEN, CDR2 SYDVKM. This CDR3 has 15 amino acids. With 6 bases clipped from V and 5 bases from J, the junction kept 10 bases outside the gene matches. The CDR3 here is CASRDLAGEFNEQYF. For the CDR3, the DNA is TGTGCCAGCAGGGACCTAGCGGGAGAATTCAACGAGCAGTACTTC.

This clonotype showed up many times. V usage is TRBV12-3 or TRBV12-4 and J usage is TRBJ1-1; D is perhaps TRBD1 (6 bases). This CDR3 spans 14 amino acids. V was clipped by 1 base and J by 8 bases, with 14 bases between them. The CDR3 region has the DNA TGTGCCAGCAGTTTAGGCCCGAGGGGGTCCGAAGCTTTCTTT. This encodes CASSLGPRGSEAFF.

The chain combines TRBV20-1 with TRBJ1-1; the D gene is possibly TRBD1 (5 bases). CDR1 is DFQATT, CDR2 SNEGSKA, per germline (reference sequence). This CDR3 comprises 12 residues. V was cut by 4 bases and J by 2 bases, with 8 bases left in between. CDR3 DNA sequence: TGCAGTGCTACCACAGGTAACACTGAAGCTTTCTTT. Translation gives CSATTGNTEAFF.